This TCR beta chain was sequenced in a study of beta chain features in type 1 diabetes. Study-level results: Shorter TCRB CDR3s, moderately but significantly so, marked every one of the four CD4+ subsets in Type 1 diabetes patients. Type 1 diabetes patients had fewer VDJ junction insertions and more deletions.

This clone was seen only a few times. The antigen remains unidentified. Per germline, CDR1 SGHNT and CDR2 YYREEE (reference sequence). The CDR3 sequence is 15 residues long. V was pared by 10 bases and J by 9 bases, with 14 bases of the junction left unmatched. Every bit of the isolated RNA underwent reverse transcription, so sequencing read expressed TCRB transcripts. TCRdb's copy holds only in-frame clones and misses some; the assay was immunoSEQ multiplex PCR. The data contain a few hundred thousand clones, 9.6% of them singletons. This clonotype was sampled from a man younger than 45 with type 1 diabetes. The sample taken for sequencing was central memory CD4+ T cells from blood. The chain joins TRBV5-4 to TRBJ2-1; TRBD2 matches at 12 bases. The CDR3 DNA reads as TGTGCCGGATCCTCCCGGCTAGCGGGAGGGGCTGAGCAGTTCTTC. This codes for CAGSSRLAGGAEQFF.